This TCR beta chain was recovered during a study of T cells after yellow fever vaccination. General observations from the study: Primary-vaccination clones mostly resurfaced post-booster (around 96% CD4, 75% to 90% CD8). Of the clonotypes, a small share occurred in both CD4 and CD8 compartments.

The study made its TCR cDNA through 5'RACE template switching. That step introduced a universal primer site along with UMIs. One entry per CDR3 protein, called by TCRdb with MiXCR from the 5' RACE reads. This repertoire shows 300,000 to 350,000 distinct CDR3 sequences, around 8.1% found once; its top ten account for 17%. CDR1 is SQVTM and CDR2 is ANQGSEA in the germline V gene. This CDR3 comprises 17 residues. V dropped 4 bases and J dropped 1 base, with 20 bases sitting between them. Concerning this clonotype: Its antigen remains unknown.

The sample in question was PBMCs, obtained about 49 days after the first yellow fever vaccination. The chain links TRBV29-1 to TRBJ2-1; D remains unclear. This sequence originates from a young man who received the YFV17D yellow fever vaccine. The CDR3 DNA reads as TGCAGCGTTGTCACCGACATGGCAGACTCTTCCTACAATGAGCAGTTCTTC. Translation: CSVVTDMADSSYNEQFF.